The clone carrying this T cell receptor beta chain appeared a few times. The target antigen is unknown. Treatment in this sample: approximately nine-day PBMC culture with coronavirus spike peptide pools or control peptides (ViraFEST assay). This record belongs to a study of vaccination and CD4 T cells after COVID-19. Regarding the study as a whole: Convalescent patients studied were relatively few, and early post-infection timepoints were absent.

Sequenced with the Oncomine TCR Beta short-read assay was DNA taken from cultured CD4+ T cells. TCRdb itself ran the PCR reads through MiXCR, one entry per CDR3 protein. The data contain over 10,000 distinct CDR3 sequences, about 50% of them singletons. The sequencing input was CD4+ T cells from blood, cultured in vitro. The sequence derives from a human donor who had recovered from COVID-19.

CDR3 bases: TGTGCCAGCAGCTCAATGACAGGGGGCTACACCTTC. Translated, it gives CASSSMTGGYTF. The chain has TRBV5-4 and TRBJ1-2; 7 bases match TRBD1. Germline V gene sequence: CDR1 SGHNT, CDR2 YYREEE (reference sequence). The ends lost 3 bases at V and 8 bases at J; junction bases unmatched: 4. The CDR3 has 12 amino acids.